This entry lists 2 T cell receptor beta chains sequenced from one sample in a study of cytomegalovirus exposure and HLA in healthy donors. PCR employed 60 Vbeta and 13 Jbeta primers. Here immunoSEQ multiplex PCR was the method, and the copy in TCRdb shows in-frame clones only, minus some. Its table lists 40,000 to 45,000 clones. Sequencing was carried out using PBMCs. The receptors shown here come from a man younger than 40 in good health and CMV-seronegative.

The chain is built from TRBV4-3 and TRBJ2-3; D possibly corresponds to TRBD2 (6 bases). The germline V gene encodes CDR1 LGHNA and CDR2 YSLEER. Trimming pared 1 base from V and 6 bases from J, leaving 8 bases between. The CDR3 totals 13 residues. CDR3 region: CASSQAGTDTQYF. The DNA of the CDR3 is TGCGCCAGCAGCCAAGCCGGGACTGATACGCAGTATTTT.

This chain connects TRBV29-1 to TRBJ1-1; 7 bases line up with TRBD1. Trimming at V came to 7 bases and at J to 10 bases, leaving 9 bases not matched to a gene. CDR1 is SQVTM, CDR2 ANQGSEA, per germline. The CDR3 loop spans 11 amino acids. The DNA for the CDR3 is TGCAGCGCGAACAGGGGCTTTGCAGCTTTCTTT. As protein: CSANRGFAAFF.